The rows below give T cell receptor beta chains drawn from one sample of a study of blood T cell repertoires in COVID-19. Profiled with immunoSEQ multiplex PCR; TCRdb holds only in-frame clones, not every one. The table includes roughly 16,000 clones, 85% to 90% detected once. The specimen was peripheral blood. These receptors originate from an elderly woman with COVID-19, enrolled during active disease. Both conserved end residues are part of each CDR3. D genes are given only for firm matches. Not all rows give a size; the values are once, few, many and, for expanded clones, a class.

D gene,clone size,V gene,J gene,CDR3 DNA,CDR3 protein
.,.,TRBV9,TRBJ2-1,TGTGCCAGCAGCTCGGACAGTGGAAAATACAATGAGCAGTTCTTC,CASSSDSGKYNEQFF
TRBD1,.,TRBV11-3,TRBJ2-7,TGTGCCACCTTCCGAGGGACAGGGACCTACGAGCAGTACTTC,CATFRGTGTYEQYF
TRBD2,.,TRBV19,TRBJ2-5,TGTGCCAGTAGTCCCCTAGCGGACCAAGAGACCCAGTACTTC,CASSPLADQETQYF
.,once,TRBV19,TRBJ1-1,TGTGCCAGTAGTCCAGGACTAAACACTGAAGCTTTCTTT,CASSPGLNTEAFF
TRBD1,.,TRBV20-1,TRBJ1-4,TGCAGTGCTAGTCCTGGACAGGGCGTGGGAAAACTGTTTTTT,CSASPGQGVGKLFF
TRBD2,.,TRBV5-1,TRBJ2-7,TGCGCCAGCACTCCTTCTCTAGCGGGGGGCGGCGAGCAGTACTTC,CASTPSLAGGGEQYF
TRBD1,.,TRBV5-1,TRBJ2-7,TGCGCCAGCAGCTTGGGTGACAGGGAAGGCGAGCAGTACTTC,CASSLGDREGEQYF
.,.,TRBV5-4,TRBJ1-2,TGTGCCAGCAGCTTGGCTTCAGGGGAAAACTATGGCTACACCTTC,CASSLASGENYGYTF
.,.,TRBV25-1,TRBJ1-3,TGTGCCAGCAGTGAATCGGGAACAGGGAACGAAAACACCATATATTTT,CASSESGTGNENTIYF
.,.,TRBV7-8,TRBJ2-7,TGTGCCAGCAGCTTACAAGTCAGGACCCAAGCGGGCGAGCAGTACTTC,CASSLQVRTQAGEQYF
.,few,TRBV27,TRBJ1-2,TGTGCCAGCAGTTTATTTGGGGGCGCTCTTGGCTACACCTTC,CASSLFGGALGYTF
.,.,TRBV5-1,TRBJ2-5,TGCGCCAGCAGCCTGGGGAATAGCATGGAGACCCAGTACTTC,CASSLGNSMETQYF
TRBD2,.,TRBV11-3,TRBJ2-1,TGTGCCAGCAGTCCCGGACTAGCGCCGAAGAGCTCCTACAATGAGCAGTTCTTC,CASSPGLAPKSSYNEQFF
TRBD2,.,TRBV27,TRBJ2-1,TGTGCCAGCAGTTTATGGTCCAGCGGGGGTTACAATGAGCAGTTCTTC,CASSLWSSGGYNEQFF
.,few,TRBV12-5,TRBJ2-7,TGTGCTAGTGGTTTGGGAGTAAACAGCCCACCCTACGAGCAGTACTTC,CASGLGVNSPPYEQYF
.,.,TRBV5-1,TRBJ1-6,TGCGCCAGCAGCTTGTGGCAGGAAAATTCACCCCTCCACTTT,CASSLWQENSPLHF